A selection of T cell receptor beta chains follows, all from one sample in a study of PD-1 blockade in classical Hodgkin lymphoma. Using immunoSEQ multiplex PCR, the repertoire was profiled, and TCRdb retains in-frame clones only, with some absent. This sample yields about 64,000 clones, of which around 90% are seen a single time; around 8% belongs to the top ten. The sequencing here drew on peripheral blood mononuclear cells (PBMCs), taken before the fourth cycle of nivolumab. These receptors were obtained from a human donor with classical Hodgkin lymphoma. The CDR3 runs from the conserved cysteine through the conserved F or W. D genes are given only for firm matches. A clone size is listed for some rows: how often the clone was seen (once, few, many), or a class if it is expanded.

d_gene | abundance | j_gene | v_gene | CDR3aa | CDR3nt
. | . | TRBJ1-6 | TRBV18 | CASSPRQYNSPLHF | TGTGCCAGCTCACCTAGGCAGTATAATTCACCCCTCCACTTT
TRBD2 | . | TRBJ2-7 | TRBV6-6 | CASSYAGESYEQYF | TGTGCCAGCAGTTACGCGGGAGAGTCCTACGAGCAGTACTTC
. | . | TRBJ1-2 | TRBV2 | CASSEAGTVIYGYTF | TGTGCCAGCAGTGAAGCAGGGACTGTAATCTATGGCTACACCTTC
. | . | TRBJ1-5 | TRBV21-1 | CASSMGVSQPQHF | TGTGCCAGCAGCATGGGGGTTAGTCAGCCCCAGCATTTT
TRBD2 | . | TRBJ2-7 | TRBV7-9 | CASSLTSGRLYEQYF | TGTGCCAGCAGCTTGACTAGCGGGAGACTTTACGAGCAGTACTTC
TRBD1 | few | TRBJ2-5 | TRBV9 | CASSVAGQGRQETQYF | TGTGCCAGCAGCGTAGCGGGACAGGGTCGACAAGAGACCCAGTACTTC
. | . | TRBJ1-2 | TRBV7-9 | CASSLDYGYTF | TGTGCCAGCAGCTTAGACTATGGCTACACCTTC
TRBD2 | . | TRBJ2-3 | TRBV4-1 | CASSPLAGGLTDTQYF | TGCGCCAGCAGCCCTCTAGCGGGGGGGCTCACAGATACGCAGTATTTT
TRBD1 | once | TRBJ2-3 | TRBV13 | CASSTRQGPDTQYF | TGTGCCAGCAGCACCAGACAGGGCCCAGATACGCAGTATTTT
. | . | TRBJ1-2 | TRBV4-1 | CASSQDPPTAVYGYTF | TGCGCCAGCAGCCAAGATCCTCCAACAGCTGTCTATGGCTACACCTTC
. | . | TRBJ1-5 | TRBV19 | CASSNPPTGTGNQPQHF | TGTGCCAGTAGTAACCCTCCTACAGGGACTGGAAATCAGCCCCAGCATTTT
. | . | TRBJ2-7 | TRBV18 | CASSGGAYYEQYF | TGTGCCAGCTCGGGGGGGGCCTATTACGAGCAGTACTTC
TRBD1 | few | TRBJ1-2 | TRBV5-4 | CASSGDREYYGYTF | TGTGCCAGCAGCGGTGACAGGGAATACTATGGCTACACCTTC
. | . | TRBJ2-1 | TRBV5-1 | CASSPGTSDNEQFF | TGCGCCAGCAGCCCGGGGACGTCGGACAATGAGCAGTTCTTC
. | . | TRBJ2-7 | TRBV5-1 | CASSAPKSEQYF | TGCGCCAGCAGCGCACCCAAATCGGAGCAGTACTTC
TRBD1 | . | TRBJ1-6 | TRBV7-8 | CASSLAAGQINSPLHF | TGTGCCAGCAGCTTAGCGGCGGGACAGATTAATTCACCCCTCCACTTT
. | . | TRBJ1-1 | TRBV4-1 | CASSTGGNTEAFF | TGCGCCAGCAGTACCGGGGGGAACACTGAAGCTTTCTTT
. | . | TRBJ1-4 | TRBV28 | CASSFPPSGHSVTNEKLFF | TGTGCCAGCAGTTTCCCCCCTTCGGGACACTCCGTAACTAATGAAAAACTGTTTTTT
. | once | TRBJ1-3 | TRBV5-1 | CASSWGTGHLSGNTIYF | TGCGCCAGCAGCTGGGGTACGGGACATCTCTCTGGAAACACCATATATTTT
. | . | TRBJ2-5 | TRBV28 | CASRNAETQYF | TGTGCCAGCAGAAACGCAGAGACCCAGTACTTC
. | . | TRBJ2-1 | TRBV6-4 | CASSDSRNGYNEQFF | TGTGCCAGCAGTGACTCGAGGAACGGATACAATGAGCAGTTCTTC
. | . | TRBJ1-1 | TRBV6-1 | CASSASGDGTEAFF | TGTGCCAGCAGTGCGTCAGGGGATGGCACTGAAGCTTTCTTT
. | . | TRBJ2-2 | TRBV5-5 | CASSLGVLPVGELFF | TGTGCCAGCAGCTTGGGGGTGCTCCCCGTCGGGGAGCTGTTTTTT
. | few | TRBJ2-6 | TRBV25-1 | CASRGFSPSGANVLTF | TGTGCCAGCAGGGGATTTTCCCCTTCAGGGGCCAACGTCCTGACTTTC
. | . | TRBJ2-7 | TRBV6-5 | CASSRTGTSYEQYF | TGTGCCAGCAGTCGAACAGGGACCTCCTACGAGCAGTACTTC
. | . | TRBJ1-1 | TRBV28 | CASSLTRGGGTEAFF | TGTGCCAGCAGTTTGACACGAGGAGGGGGCACTGAAGCTTTCTTT
. | few | TRBJ2-1 | TRBV20-1 | CSARGGSGQFF | TGCAGTGCTAGAGGAGGGAGCGGGCAGTTCTTC
. | . | TRBJ2-3 | TRBV11-3 | CASSFRGDNTDTQYF | TGTGCCAGCAGCTTCCGGGGGGACAACACAGATACGCAGTATTTT
TRBD2 | . | TRBJ2-2 | TRBV2 | CASSELAGAPGELFF | TGTGCCAGCAGTGAGTTGGCGGGAGCTCCCGGGGAGCTGTTTTTT
. | . | TRBJ1-1 | TRBV13 | CASSYRTVRTEAFF | TGTGCCAGCAGCTACAGGACAGTCCGGACTGAAGCTTTCTTT
TRBD2 | . | TRBJ2-6 | TRBV5-4 | CASSPSGAINSGANVLTF | TGTGCCAGCAGCCCCAGCGGGGCGATTAACTCTGGGGCCAACGTCCTGACTTTC
. | . | TRBJ1-5 | TRBV28 | CASSFPRANQPQHF | TGTGCCAGCAGTTTTCCCAGAGCCAATCAGCCCCAGCATTTT
. | . | TRBJ1-1 | TRBV6-5 | CASGRGGRNTEAFF | TGTGCCAGCGGACGGGGGGGGCGAAACACTGAAGCTTTCTTT
TRBD1 | . | TRBJ1-5 | TRBV5-8 | CASSRDRHQPQHF | TGTGCCAGCAGCCGGGACAGACATCAGCCCCAGCATTTT
. | . | TRBJ1-1 | TRBV4-1 | CASSQQDRNTEAFF | TGCGCCAGCAGCCAGCAGGACAGGAACACTGAAGCTTTCTTT